This T cell receptor beta chain was captured in a study of vaccination and CD4 T cells after COVID-19. Study outcomes and limitations: Post-infection sampling omitted early timepoints and covered relatively few convalescent patients. Vaccine-specific clones numbering 304 of 307 showed spike mono-reactivity in convalescent patients.

Treatment: roughly 10-day PBMC culture with coronavirus spike peptide pools or control peptides (ViraFEST assay). Investigators isolated CD4+ T cells by negative selection after less than twelve days of culture. Cultured CD4+ T cell DNA underwent sequencing with the Oncomine TCR Beta short-read assay. TCRdb recomputed calls from the PCR reads with MiXCR, one row per CDR3 protein. The data contain over 15,000 distinct CDR3 sequences, about 53% of them singletons. The germline CDR1 and CDR2 sequences are MDHEN and SYDVKM. Trimming left V 5 bases short and J 2 bases short, with 3 bases between. This CDR3 region has 11 residues. As to this clonotype: The antigen is not known.

Here the sequenced sample was CD4+ T cells from blood, cultured in vitro, taken before SARS-CoV-2 vaccination. The V and J genes are TRBV28 and TRBJ1-2, with D unclear. The receptor comes from a human donor who had recovered from COVID-19. CDR3 amino acids: CASSQNYGYTF. CDR3 coding DNA: TGTGCCAGCAGTCAGAACTATGGCTACACCTTC.